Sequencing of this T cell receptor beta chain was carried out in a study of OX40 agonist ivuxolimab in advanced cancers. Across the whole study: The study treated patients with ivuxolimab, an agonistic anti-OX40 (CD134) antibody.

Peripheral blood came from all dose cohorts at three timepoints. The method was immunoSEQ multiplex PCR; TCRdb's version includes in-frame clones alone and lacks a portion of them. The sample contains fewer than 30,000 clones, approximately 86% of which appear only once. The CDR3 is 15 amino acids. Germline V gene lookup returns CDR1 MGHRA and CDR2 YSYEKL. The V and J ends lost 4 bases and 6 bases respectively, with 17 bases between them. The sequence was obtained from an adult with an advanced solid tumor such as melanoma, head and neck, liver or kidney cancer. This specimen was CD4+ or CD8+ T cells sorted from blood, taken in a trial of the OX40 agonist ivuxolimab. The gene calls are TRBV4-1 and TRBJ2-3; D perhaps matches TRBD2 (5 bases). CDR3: CASSPSSLAMDTQYF. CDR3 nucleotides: TGCGCCAGCAGCCCCTCTAGCCTCGCCATGGATACGCAGTATTTT.